Shown below are 32 T cell receptor beta chains from a single sample sequenced in a study of shared clonotypes between healthy human individuals. Profiling relied on immunoSEQ multiplex PCR, and the TCRdb table lists in-frame clones only, not all of them. The sample lists a few hundred thousand clones, roughly 79% occurring once. The sample consisted of PBMCs. The receptors were gathered from a woman aged 40 to 50 in good health. Some clones in this sample may be carry-over from other donors' samples.

This rearrangement joins TRBV7-3 to TRBJ2-5; the D is unclear. With 0 bases removed from V and 3 bases from J, the gap between germline ends came to 5 bases. CDR3 length: 13 amino acids. From germline, CDR1 is SGHTA and CDR2 FQGTGA. CDR3 region: CASSLTPEETQYF. CDR3 nucleotides: TGTGCCAGCAGCTTAACGCCAGAAGAGACCCAGTACTTC.

Remarks on this clone: Germline and junction disagree at one end, which may indicate a read error. CDR3 in DNA: TGTGTCAGCAGCTTAGGAGGCGGTAGCTCCTACAATGAGCAGTTCTTC. This translates into CVSSLGGGSSYNEQFF. The chain has TRBV11-3 and TRBJ2-1, with a weak D call TRBD2 (5 bases). CDR3 length equals 16 residues. In germline, CDR1 is SGHNT, CDR2 YENEEA.

As DNA, the CDR3 is TGTGCCAGCAGTTCGTCAGGGAGGGCCCAGCATTTT. This translates into CASSSSGRAQHF. The chain combines TRBV28 with TRBJ1-5, with TRBD1 as a possible D gene (5 bases). V was trimmed by 4 bases and J by 11 bases, leaving 12 bases between them. CDR1 is MDHEN, CDR2 SYDVKM, per germline. The CDR3 contains 12 residues. Looking up the rest from reference TRBV28 and TRBJ1-5 gives the full variable domain: DVKVTQSSRYLVKRTGEKVFLECVQDMDHENMFWYRQDPGLGLRLIYFSYDVKMKEKGDIPEGYSVSREKKERFSLILESASTNQTSMYLCASSSSGRAQHFGDGTRLSIL.

This chain links TRBV27 with TRBJ2-5; D unresolved. With 6 bases removed from V and 5 bases from J, the gap between germline ends came to 22 bases. Looked up from germline, CDR1 is MNHEY and CDR2 is SMNVEV (reference sequence). There are 16 residues in the CDR3. The CDR3 nucleotides are TGTGCCAGCAGAGAGCTGGGGTTCCACGTAGGGGAGACCCAGTACTTC. Its protein is CASRELGFHVGETQYF.

The chain recombines TRBV9 with TRBJ2-7, with D hard to call. V was trimmed by 1 base and J by 7 bases, leaving 12 bases between them. CDR3 size: 13 residues. Germline V gives CDR1 SGDLS, CDR2 YYNGEE. The CDR3 region has the DNA TGTGCCAGCAGCGTACGCCCTGCAAAAGAGCAGTACTTC. Encoded protein: CASSVRPAKEQYF.

This chain uses TRBV30 with TRBJ1-5; the match to TRBD1 covers 8 bases. This CDR3 has 18 amino acids. Germline V gene sequence: CDR1 GTSNPN, CDR2 SVGIG (reference sequence). J lost 6 bases, V lost 3 bases, and 19 bases had no gene match. The DNA for the CDR3 is TGTGCCTGGAGCGGGGACAGGACAGGGATAAGAGGAGGTCAGCCCCAGCATTTT. Its protein is CAWSGDRTGIRGGQPQHF.

V usage is TRBV7-2 and J usage is TRBJ1-2, with 8 bases lining up with TRBD1. Trimming cost V 6 bases and J 5 bases; bases outside gene matches: 11. From germline, CDR1 is SGHTA and CDR2 FQGNSA. This CDR3 is 15 amino acids long. CDR3 bases: TGTGCCAGCAGTCAAGGTCAGGGGGCGAGGTATGGCTACACCTTC. As protein: CASSQGQGARYGYTF.

The chain couples TRBV29-1 to TRBJ2-1; 12 bases align to TRBD2. V was clipped by 6 bases and J by 8 bases; unmatched bases: 8. CDR3 length: 14 residues. CDR1 and CDR2 from the germline V gene are SQVTM and ANQGSEA. CDR3 protein: CSVKGLAGRDEQFF. In nucleotides, the CDR3 is TGCAGCGTCAAAGGACTAGCGGGAAGGGATGAGCAGTTCTTC.

The chain is built from TRBV19 and TRBJ1-3; D is uncertain. Germline CDR1 reads LNHDA; CDR2 reads SQIVND (reference sequence). Between the trimmed V and J ends, which lost 7 bases and 6 bases, there was a span of 16 bases. There are 14 residues in the CDR3. DNA for the CDR3: TGTGCCAGTATCCTCATCAGAGAGGAAAACACCATATATTTT. Amino acid sequence: CASILIREENTIYF.

This clone has a handful of counts. V usage is TRBV29-1 and J usage is TRBJ2-5; TRBD1 aligns across 7 bases. With 6 bases clipped from V and 4 bases from J, the junction kept 11 bases outside the gene matches. There are 14 residues in the CDR3. Germline V gene sequence: CDR1 SQVTM, CDR2 ANQGSEA. CDR3 protein: CSVVPRGLLETQYF. The CDR3, as DNA: TGCAGCGTCGTCCCCAGGGGGTTGTTAGAGACCCAGTACTTC. Variable domain in full (rest from reference TRBV29-1 and TRBJ2-5): SAVISQKPSRDICQRGTSLTIQCQVDSQVTMMFWYRQQPGQSLTLIATANQGSEATYESGFVIDKFPISRPNLTFSTLTVSNMSPEDSSIYLCSVVPRGLLETQYFGPGTRLLVL.

The chain couples TRBV29-1 to TRBJ2-3, with TRBD2 matching over 14 bases. The CDR3 runs 15 residues. Germline assignment: CDR1 SQVTM and CDR2 ANQGSEA. The J segment lost 3 bases and the V segment lost 7 bases, leaving 6 bases of the junction unmatched. The CDR3 DNA reads as TGCAGCGCTTACGGACTAGCGGGAGGAACAGATACGCAGTATTTT. As protein: CSAYGLAGGTDTQYF.

This clone came up a few times. The chain links TRBV19 to TRBJ1-1, with D hard to call. Germline values: CDR1 LNHDA, CDR2 SQIVND (reference sequence). V lost 4 bases to trimming and J lost 4 bases, with 13 bases between them. This CDR3 comprises 14 residues. DNA of the CDR3: TGTGCCAGTAGTACCCCGGGAAGAAGCACTGAAGCTTTCTTT. Translation: CASSTPGRSTEAFF.

The chain recombines TRBV5-1 with TRBJ2-2; the D gene is possibly TRBD2 (5 bases). The CDR3 runs to 16 residues. CDR1 is SGHRS and CDR2 is YFSETQ in the germline V gene. Between the trimmed V and J ends, which lost 7 bases and 6 bases, there was a span of 22 bases. Here the CDR3 reads CASQLQTNRGAGELFF. CDR3 bases: TGCGCCAGCCAACTCCAGACTAACCGGGGAGCCGGGGAGCTGTTTTTT.

The rearrangement links TRBV28 to TRBJ2-7, with no clear D. This CDR3 is 13 amino acids long. Germline values: CDR1 MDHEN, CDR2 SYDVKM. Between the trimmed V and J ends, which lost 3 bases and 6 bases, there was a span of 12 bases. For the CDR3, the DNA is TGTGCCAGCAGTTTGTTTCCCAGTGGCGAGCAGTACTTC. Residues: CASSLFPSGEQYF.

Concerning this clone: At one end the junction does not follow the germline gene, possibly because of a read error. The rearrangement uses TRBV7-7 and TRBJ2-3; D ambiguous. The CDR3 sequence is 16 residues long. The germline gives CDR1 SSHAT, CDR2 FNYEAQ (reference sequence). In DNA form, the CDR3 reads TGTGCTAGCAGCCCTCGGCCCTCCAGAGCCACAGATACGCAGTATTTT. This codes for CASSPRPSRATDTQYF.

J is TRBJ2-7 and V is TRBV18; D may be TRBD2 (6 bases). Trimming removed 3 bases at V and 3 bases at J, with 15 bases between. This CDR3 has 15 amino acids. In germline, CDR1 is KGHSH, CDR2 LQKENI. The CDR3: CASSPVGGEIYEQYF. The DNA of the CDR3 is TGTGCCAGCTCACCCGTTGGCGGGGAAATCTACGAGCAGTACTTC.

This chain uses TRBV7-8 with TRBJ2-1; 9 positions match TRBD2. Germline values: CDR1 SGHVS, CDR2 FQNEAQ. This CDR3 spans 16 amino acids. J was trimmed by 4 bases and V by 2 bases; bases with no gene match: 6. DNA for the CDR3: TGTGCCAGCAGCTTATATTCCAGCGGGGGGTACAATGAGCAGTTCTTC. It specifies CASSLYSSGGYNEQFF.

The chain has TRBV29-1 and TRBJ2-1; D is possibly TRBD2 (5 bases). The CDR3 has 11 amino acids. Germline CDR1 reads SQVTM; CDR2 reads ANQGSEA. Written as DNA, the CDR3 is TGCACCACGCCCGCGGGTGGTGAGCAGTTCTTC. Translating gives CTTPAGGEQFF.

The chain recombines TRBV5-1 with TRBJ1-1; TRBD1 is a possible D gene (6 bases). The CDR3 has 13 amino acids. V was pared by 4 bases and J by 3 bases, with 10 bases between. CDR1 and CDR2 from the germline V gene are SGHRS and YFSETQ. CDR3 in DNA: TGCGCCAGCAGCCTAAACAGGGACACTGAAGCTTTCTTT. Protein sequence: CASSLNRDTEAFF.

This chain connects TRBV6-1 to TRBJ1-2; the D is unclear. Trimming removed 2 bases from V and 0 bases from J, with 10 bases in between. The CDR3 has 15 amino acids. The germline V gene has CDR1 MNHNS and CDR2 SASEGT. Written as DNA, the CDR3 is TGTGCCAGCAGTGAACGGGTCGGGACTAACTATGGCTACACCTTC. It codes for CASSERVGTNYGYTF.

This clone was found a few times. No conserved phenylalanine or tryptophan ends this CDR3, so it is likely a read error. The DNA is left out, because the CDR3 cannot be placed on it with certainty; the CDR3 is given as TCRdb lists it. V is TRBV6-5 and J is TRBJ1-1. The CDR3 is made up of 13 amino acids, end residues included. Germline-derived CDR1 and CDR2 are MNHEY and SVGAGI. This CDR3 reads CASSYELSGPRHI.

This chain links TRBV5-1 with TRBJ2-3; unclear D gene. The CDR3 covers 15 residues. CDR1 is SGHRS, CDR2 YFSETQ, per germline. Trimming removed 0 bases from V and 0 bases from J, with 8 bases in between. CDR3 in DNA: TGCGCCAGCAGCTTGGGTACACTAAGCACAGATACGCAGTATTTT. Encoded protein: CASSLGTLSTDTQYF.

V is TRBV21-1 and J is TRBJ2-6; the table's D call, TRBD2, has no DNA check behind it. TRBV21-1 is a known pseudogene. The CDR3 length is 17 residues. The CDR3 nucleotides are TGTGCCAGCAGCAAAGTGCGGGGGCGCTCTGGGGCCAACGTCCTGACTTTC. Its protein product is CASSKVRGRSGANVLTF.

This clone was detected only a few times. The chain is built from TRBV4-1 and TRBJ2-7; 9 bases match TRBD1. The junction had 6 bases not matched to a gene; V was cut back by 2 bases and J by 4 bases. Germline V lookup: CDR1 MGHRA, CDR2 YSYEKL. The CDR3 has 15 amino acids. The CDR3 DNA sequence: TGCGCCAGCAGCCAACAAGTGACAGGGGGATACGAGCAGTACTTC. This encodes CASSQQVTGGYEQYF.

The chain employs TRBV2 and TRBJ2-1; D might be TRBD2 (6 bases). The CDR3 is 16 residues long. V lost 1 base and J 5 bases, leaving 15 bases between the germline ends. Per germline, CDR1 SNHLY and CDR2 FYNNEI. Here the CDR3 reads CASSEVTSLVDNEQFF. The CDR3 DNA is TGTGCCAGCAGTGAAGTCACTAGCCTTGTGGACAATGAGCAGTTCTTC.

The rearrangement uses TRBV5-1 and TRBJ1-2; the D is unclear. Germline-derived CDR1 and CDR2 are SGHRS and YFSETQ. The CDR3 totals 13 residues. Trimming removed 0 bases at V and 6 bases at J, with 9 bases between. CDR3 amino acids: CASSLAEWDGYTF. DNA of the CDR3: TGCGCCAGCAGCTTGGCAGAATGGGATGGCTACACCTTC.

The CDR3 region is CASSLDMEDGYTF. The DNA of the CDR3 is TGTGCCAGCTCCCTTGACATGGAGGATGGCTACACCTTC. The rearrangement joins TRBV18 to TRBJ1-2; D call uncertain. The germline V gene has CDR1 KGHSH and CDR2 LQKENI. The CDR3 totals 13 residues. The V end lost 6 bases, the J end lost 6 bases, and 14 bases lay between the germline ends.

This clone has at least ten counts. V usage is TRBV7-3 and J usage is TRBJ2-2, with a tentative D call TRBD1 (6 bases). There are 14 residues in the CDR3. The germline gives CDR1 SGHTA, CDR2 FQGTGA. Between the trimmed V and J ends, which lost 4 bases and 4 bases, there was a span of 10 bases. This chain's CDR3 is CASSSGQITGELFF. CDR3 nucleotide sequence: TGTGCCAGCAGCTCCGGACAGATCACCGGGGAGCTGTTTTTT.

The V call is TRBV5-4, the J call TRBJ2-7, with a possible D match to TRBD2 (6 bases). CDR1 and CDR2 from the germline V gene are SGHNT and YYREEE (reference sequence). The CDR3 length is 15 residues. V gave up 4 bases and J gave up 3 bases, with 17 bases separating them. CDR3 coding DNA: TGTGCCAGCAGCCAACCGGGACTCCAAGTCTACGAGCAGTACTTC. This encodes CASSQPGLQVYEQYF.

This chain's CDR3 is CASRPRASGTGELFF. The CDR3 DNA is TGTGCCAGCAGACCCCGGGCTTCGGGCACCGGGGAGCTGTTTTTT. V is TRBV28 and J is TRBJ2-2; unclear D gene. The ends were cut back, 6 bases at V and 4 bases at J, with 15 bases in the middle. Germline loops: CDR1 MDHEN, CDR2 SYDVKM. The CDR3 is made up of 15 amino acids.

This clone was detected only once. The chain carries TRBV28 and TRBJ2-4; no definite D call. Germline loops: CDR1 MDHEN, CDR2 SYDVKM. The CDR3 is 13 amino acids. Trimming pared 6 bases from V and 7 bases from J, leaving 13 bases between. The CDR3 nucleotides are TGTGCCAGCAGCCCTCATCTAGGGAACATTCAGTACTTC. Translation gives CASSPHLGNIQYF.

The chain carries TRBV30 and TRBJ1-1, with D perhaps TRBD1 (5 bases). V lost 2 bases and J 8 bases, leaving 12 bases between the germline ends. There are 12 residues in the CDR3. Germline assignment: CDR1 GTSNPN and CDR2 SVGIG (reference sequence). DNA for the CDR3: TGTGCCTGGAGTCCCGGGGCAGGGGAAGCTTTCTTT. The encoded protein is CAWSPGAGEAFF. Looking up the rest from reference TRBV30 and TRBJ1-1 gives the full variable domain: SQTIHQWPATLVQPVGSPLSLECTVEGTSNPNLYWYRQAAGRGLQLLFYSVGIGQISSEVPQNLSASRPQDRQFILSSKKLLLSDSGFYLCAWSPGAGEAFFGQGTRLTVV.